These 28 T cell receptor beta chains were sequenced from one sample in a study of early T cells in non-severe SARS-CoV-2 infection. TCRdb re-analysed the 5' RACE reads in MiXCR, keeping a single row per CDR3 protein. The sample has 65,000 to 95,000 distinct CDR3 sequences; roughly an eighth are singletons. Sequenced here: whole blood, sampled at baseline. These receptors originate from an adult who was a healthcare worker with PCR-confirmed SARS-CoV-2 infection or an uninfected control (not recorded which). The donor label of this sample is uncertain.

This clonotype was picked up a small number of times. The chain recombines TRBV20-1 with TRBJ1-3; D gene ambiguous. The length of the CDR3 is 12 residues. V was shortened by 7 bases and J by 4 bases, with 11 bases between the two germline ends. CDR1 and CDR2 from the germline V gene are DFQATT and SNEGSKA (reference sequence). CDR3 in DNA: TGCAGTGTCCTCCTCAGGGGAAACACCATATATTTT. Protein sequence: CSVLLRGNTIYF.

The J gene is TRBJ2-3, the V gene TRBV21-1; no DNA check was done on the table's D call, TRBD1. TRBV21-1 is a pseudogene segment. The CDR3 is made up of 16 amino acids. The CDR3 sequence: CASSQRDRGTTDTQYF. The CDR3, as DNA: TGTGCCAGCAGCCAGAGGGACAGGGGTACGACAGATACGCAGTATTTT.

This clonotype was observed a handful of times. The chain employs TRBV12-5 and TRBJ2-2; 13 bases fit TRBD2. Germline CDR1 reads LGHNT; CDR2 reads FRNRAP. The length of the CDR3 is 19 residues. Losses at the gene ends were 0 bases for V and 6 bases for J; bases not matched to a gene: 10. In nucleotides, the CDR3 is TGTGCTAGTGGTTTGGTTGGGACTAGCGGGACGGTGATGTCCGGGGAGCTGTTTTTT. Amino acid sequence: CASGLVGTSGTVMSGELFF.

Regarding this clonotype: A single base separates this from a much larger clone, so it may be a read error. The V call is TRBV6-6, the J call TRBJ2-3; no definite D call. Germline CDR1 reads MNHNY; CDR2 reads SVGAGI (reference sequence). CDR3 size: 14 residues. The CDR3 DNA reads as TGTGCCAGCGGTTACTCGACACTGACTGATACGCAGTATTTT. Encoded protein: CASGYSTLTDTQYF.

This clonotype was detected only a few times. The V gene is TRBV25-1, the J gene TRBJ2-7, with 8 bases matching TRBD1. This CDR3 has 13 amino acids. The V gene's germline CDR1 is MGHDK and CDR2 SYGVNS. With V trimmed by 8 bases and J by 2 bases, 5 bases remained unmatched. The CDR3 DNA reads TGTGCCAGCGGAGCAGGGGGCACCTACGAGCAGTACTTC. It translates to CASGAGGTYEQYF.

The chain is built from TRBV9 and TRBJ1-2; a weak D match, TRBD1 (5 bases). The CDR3 extends over 16 amino acids. Per germline, CDR1 SGDLS and CDR2 YYNGEE. V was pared by 0 bases and J by 0 bases, with 12 bases between. CDR3 protein: CASSVDQTAPNYGYTF. CDR3 in DNA: TGTGCCAGCAGCGTAGATCAGACAGCTCCTAACTATGGCTACACCTTC. Filled out from reference TRBV9 and TRBJ1-2, the complete variable domain reads DSGVTQTPKHLITATGQRVTLRCSPRSGDLSVYWYQQSLDQGLQFLIQYYNGEERAKGNILERFSAQQFPDLHSELNLSSLELGDSALYFCASSVDQTAPNYGYTFGSGTRLTVV.

This clonotype has a handful of counts. The chain couples TRBV6-2 or TRBV6-3 to TRBJ1-1; 7 nucleotides agree with TRBD1. This CDR3 region has 15 residues. V gave up 2 bases and J gave up 1 base; unmatched junction bases: 4. Germline assignment: CDR1 MNHEY and CDR2 SVGEGT. The CDR3 sequence is CASSYGHRGNTEAFF. DNA for the CDR3: TGTGCCAGCAGTTACGGGCACAGGGGGAACACTGAAGCTTTCTTT.

This clonotype was counted between two and nine times. V usage is TRBV3-1 and J usage is TRBJ1-2; possibly TRBD1 for D (5 bases). CDR3 length: 14 residues. Germline lookup yields CDR1 LGHDT and CDR2 YNNKEL (reference sequence). V was pared by 8 bases and J by 0 bases, with 13 bases between. CDR3 region: CASRGKGANYGYTF. The CDR3 DNA reads TGTGCCAGCCGGGGGAAAGGAGCTAACTATGGCTACACCTTC.

The table lists this clonotype with a few counts. The rearrangement uses TRBV11-2 and TRBJ2-1; 7 bases are a match to TRBD2. Trimming cost V 3 bases and J 4 bases; bases outside gene matches: 9. Germline CDR1 and CDR2: SGHAT and FQNNGV. This CDR3 contains 16 residues. CDR3 region: CASSFPRLAEYNEQFF. CDR3 nucleotide sequence: TGTGCCAGCAGCTTCCCCCGGCTAGCGGAGTACAATGAGCAGTTCTTC.

This clonotype was seen many times. The V gene is TRBV7-2, the J gene TRBJ2-1; D may correspond to TRBD1 or TRBD2 (6 bases each). CDR3 length: 17 residues. The germline V gene encodes CDR1 SGHTA and CDR2 FQGNSA. Trimming pared 4 bases from V and 0 bases from J, leaving 16 bases between. Here the CDR3 reads CASSYTGGGSSYNEQFF. For the CDR3, the DNA is TGTGCCAGCAGCTATACTGGAGGGGGGAGCTCCTACAATGAGCAGTTCTTC.

The chain uses TRBV25-1 and TRBJ1-2; weak D call: TRBD1 (5 bases). Trimming removed 1 base at V and 0 bases at J, with 6 bases between. Germline values: CDR1 MGHDK, CDR2 SYGVNS. The CDR3 is made up of 14 amino acids. The CDR3 coding sequence is TGTGCCAGCAGTGAATCGGGGCCTAACTATGGCTACACCTTC. Its translation is CASSESGPNYGYTF.

In its sample, this clonotype was seen a few times. The V and J genes are TRBV5-1 and TRBJ1-3, with D unresolved. The length of the CDR3 is 14 residues. V was trimmed by 0 bases and J by 1 base, leaving 5 bases between them. Germline V gene sequence: CDR1 SGHRS, CDR2 YFSETQ. CDR3 sequence (DNA): TGCGCCAGCAGCTTGGGTCCATCTGGAAACACCATATATTTT. As protein: CASSLGPSGNTIYF.

This clonotype occurred a few times. The gene calls are TRBV2 and TRBJ2-7; D gene unclear. V lost 3 bases and J lost 3, with 15 bases in between. Per the germline V gene, CDR1 is SNHLY and CDR2 is FYNNEI. The CDR3 covers 15 residues. This CDR3 reads CASSEEPVTYYEQYF. CDR3 nucleotide sequence: TGTGCCAGCAGTGAGGAGCCGGTAACCTACTACGAGCAGTACTTC. Filled out from reference TRBV2 and TRBJ2-7, the complete variable domain reads EPEVTQTPSHQVTQMGQEVILRCVPISNHLYFYWYRQILGQKVEFLVSFYNNEISEKSEIFDDQFSVERPDGSNFTLKIRSTKLEDSAMYFCASSEEPVTYYEQYFGPGTRLTVT.

The table lists this clonotype with many counts. This chain uses TRBV5-6 with TRBJ2-7; tentatively, D is TRBD1 (6 bases). The CDR3 totals 13 residues. V dropped 4 bases and J dropped 2 bases, with 10 bases sitting between them. CDR1 SGHDT and CDR2 YYEEEE come from the germline V gene. The CDR3 DNA reads as TGTGCCAGCAGCCCGACAGGACCCTACGAGCAGTACTTC. It yields the protein CASSPTGPYEQYF.

This sequence joins TRBV7-9 and TRBJ2-2, with D uncertain. CDR3 length: 10 residues. Germline V gene lookup returns CDR1 SEHNR and CDR2 FQNEAQ (reference sequence). Trimming shortened V by 2 bases and J by 14 bases, and 6 bases separated the two germline ends. The CDR3 is CASSLKLLFF. The CDR3 region has the DNA TGTGCCAGCAGCTTAAAGTTACTGTTTTTT.

The table lists this clonotype with many counts. The chain uses TRBV7-3 and TRBJ2-2, with D possibly matching TRBD2 (6 bases). Germline values: CDR1 SGHTA, CDR2 FQGTGA. The CDR3 is 16 amino acids. Trimming removed 0 bases from V and 2 bases from J, with 10 bases in between. Written as DNA, the CDR3 is TGTGCCAGCAGCTTAACGGGGACTTCAAACACCGGGGAGCTGTTTTTT. It translates to CASSLTGTSNTGELFF.

Only a few counts were recorded for this clonotype. The rearrangement uses TRBV27 and TRBJ2-3; TRBD2 might be the D (6 bases). Germline V gene data show CDR1 as MNHEY and CDR2 as SMNVEV (reference sequence). V dropped 1 base and J dropped 4 bases, with 24 bases sitting between them. There are 19 residues in the CDR3. CDR3 loop: CASSLFPGRSVAGADTQYF. The CDR3 nucleotides read TGTGCCAGCAGTTTATTTCCGGGGAGGAGTGTCGCTGGCGCAGATACGCAGTATTTT.

This chain joins TRBV20-1 and TRBJ1-5; D possibly corresponds to TRBD1 (6 bases). Germline lookup yields CDR1 DFQATT and CDR2 SNEGSKA (reference sequence). The CDR3 length is 14 residues. V was cut by 6 bases and J by 2 bases, with 14 bases left in between. The CDR3 loop is CSAHWGAGNQPQHF. The CDR3 nucleotides read TGCAGTGCCCACTGGGGGGCTGGCAATCAGCCCCAGCATTTT.

This clonotype was counted a few times. V and J are TRBV20-1 and TRBJ2-4; no clear D. CDR3 length equals 11 residues. Germline V gene lookup returns CDR1 DFQATT and CDR2 SNEGSKA (reference sequence). CDR3 protein: CSGLAKNIQYF. CDR3 DNA sequence: TGCAGCGGGCTAGCCAAAAACATTCAGTACTTC.

This clonotype was picked up a small number of times. The rearrangement joins TRBV5-6 to TRBJ2-7; D unresolved. The V and J ends lost 2 bases and 4 bases respectively, with 4 bases between them. The CDR3 loop spans 11 amino acids. Per the germline V gene, CDR1 is SGHDT and CDR2 is YYEEEE. The CDR3 loop is CASSFQYEQYF. The CDR3 nucleotides are TGTGCCAGCAGCTTTCAATACGAGCAGTACTTC.

This clonotype was counted ten times or more. The genes are TRBV3-1 and TRBJ1-1; D might be TRBD1 (5 bases). From germline, CDR1 is LGHDT and CDR2 YNNKEL (reference sequence). Trimming removed 1 base at V and 2 bases at J, with 14 bases between. This CDR3 is 16 amino acids long. CDR3 in amino acids: CASSQAGSNFNTEAFF. In DNA form, the CDR3 reads TGTGCCAGCAGCCAAGCAGGGAGTAACTTCAACACTGAAGCTTTCTTT.

This rearrangement joins TRBV5-1 to TRBJ2-7; D unclear. The CDR3 runs to 15 residues. V dropped 0 bases and J dropped 3 bases, with 13 bases sitting between them. The germline V gene has CDR1 SGHRS and CDR2 YFSETQ. CDR3: CASSLETSTYYEQYF. The CDR3, as DNA: TGCGCCAGCAGCTTGGAAACCTCGACCTACTACGAGCAGTACTTC.

The chain carries TRBV3-1 and TRBJ1-6, with 9 nucleotides matching TRBD1. The CDR3 totals 14 residues. Trimming cost V 3 bases and J 8 bases; bases outside gene matches: 2. Germline V gives CDR1 LGHDT, CDR2 YNNKEL (reference sequence). This CDR3 is CASSHRDRDSPLHF. The CDR3, as DNA: TGTGCCAGCAGCCACCGGGACAGGGATTCACCCCTCCACTTT.

This rearrangement joins TRBV6-6 to TRBJ1-6; TRBD1 aligns across 8 bases. V gave up 7 bases and J gave up 10 bases; unmatched junction bases: 6. Germline V gene sequence: CDR1 MNHNY, CDR2 SVGAGI (reference sequence). The CDR3 is 13 residues long. DNA of the CDR3: TGTGCCAGCACGGGACAGGACGGGTCACCCCTCCACTTT. It is translated as CASTGQDGSPLHF.

This clonotype has a handful of counts. V is TRBV10-2 and J is TRBJ1-6, with 8 bases identical to TRBD1. Germline CDR1 reads WSHSY; CDR2 reads SAAADI. V lost 0 bases to trimming and J lost 9 bases; unmatched junction nucleotides: 4. This CDR3 is built from 15 residues. CDR3 nucleotide sequence: TGCGCCAGCAGTGAGTCGGTGACAGGGGTTTCACCCCTCCACTTT. This codes for CASSESVTGVSPLHF.

CDR3 residues: CASSQELARPDTQYF. CDR3 in DNA: TGCGCCAGCAGCCAGGAACTAGCGCGGCCAGATACGCAGTATTTT. The V and J genes are TRBV4-3 and TRBJ2-3; TRBD2 agrees at 7 bases. From germline, CDR1 is LGHNA and CDR2 YSLEER. The ends lost 3 bases at V and 4 bases at J; junction bases unmatched: 7. The CDR3 covers 15 residues.

This clonotype showed up many times. The chain recombines TRBV15 with TRBJ2-1, with 10 bases lining up with TRBD2. Germline assignment: CDR1 LNHNV and CDR2 YYDKDF (reference sequence). V lost 1 base, J lost 10 bases, and 10 bases stayed unmatched. CDR3 size: 16 residues. The CDR3 loop reads CATSRGRASGREEQFF. The CDR3, as DNA: TGTGCCACCAGCAGAGGGCGGGCTAGCGGGAGAGAAGAGCAGTTCTTC.

About this clonotype: A read error may account for a junction end that differs from germline. The chain is built from TRBV7-6 and TRBJ2-7, with D tentatively TRBD1 (5 bases). This CDR3 region has 16 residues. CDR1 and CDR2 from the germline V gene are SGHVS and FNYEAQ. The CDR3 DNA reads as TGTACCAGCAGCTTAGAAGGGGCTAGAGCTGCCGGAGAGCAGTACTTC. Translated, it gives CTSSLEGARAAGEQYF.